This T cell receptor (beta chain) appears in the sequencing data of a study of post-analysis software for immune sequencing data. Overall study results and limits: Comparison with controls showed significantly lower normalized Chao1 diversity in multiple sclerosis patients. Five TRBV segments, including TRBV5-6, TRBV5-1 and TRBV20-1, were more frequent in patients than controls.

Every TCR beta cDNA library bore unique molecular identifiers. cDNA molecules numbering roughly 500,000 came from approximately 1 to 10 million T cells. MiXCR, applied by TCRdb to the PCR reads, yields one record per CDR3 protein. The sample shows about 460,000 distinct CDR3 sequences, approximately 46% of them seen only once. There are a few counts of this clonotype. What it recognizes is unknown. With 6 bases clipped from V and 4 bases from J, the junction kept 7 bases outside the gene matches. CDR1 and CDR2 (germline): SEHNR, FQNEAQ (reference sequence). The CDR3 extends over 15 amino acids. The origin of this receptor is a girl between 5 and 17 years old with multiple sclerosis. The chain has TRBV7-9 and TRBJ2-1; 9 bases are a match to TRBD1. Sequenced material: blood. CDR3 sequence: CASSRSQGAYNEQFF. The CDR3 DNA is TGTGCCAGCAGTCGATCACAGGGGGCTTACAATGAGCAGTTCTTC.